One sample yielded the 17 T cell receptor beta chains listed below, sequenced in a study of blood T cell repertoires in COVID-19 (dated by TCRdb to 2018 to 2021). Libraries came from the immunoSEQ multiplex PCR assay. TCRdb holds this immuneACCESS table with in-frame rearrangements only. Some clones are missing; in checked studies, unresolved V genes explain under half, and the rest has no known cause. This sample is represented by approximately 350,000 clones; approximately 86% of them were singletons. Under 8.5% of the sample lies in the top ten. The sequenced sample consisted of peripheral blood. These receptors all stem from a woman in her fifties or sixties with COVID-19, enrolled during active disease.

The chain links TRBV19 to TRBJ2-1; tentative D call: TRBD2 (5 bases). Trimming removed 3 bases from V and 10 bases from J, with 7 bases in between. CDR1 LNHDA and CDR2 SQIVND come from the germline V gene (reference sequence). This CDR3 spans 11 amino acids. CDR3 residues: CASSIWEEQFF. CDR3 nucleotides: TGTGCCAGTAGTATTTGGGAGGAGCAGTTCTTC.

The J gene is TRBJ1-5, the V gene TRBV7-2; D remains ambiguous. Deletions cut 1 base from V and 4 bases from J, with 5 bases between. The germline gives CDR1 SGHTA, CDR2 FQGNSA. The CDR3 is made up of 13 amino acids. DNA of the CDR3: TGTGCCAGCAGCTTAGACAGTAATCAGCCCCAGCATTTT. It translates to CASSLDSNQPQHF.

V gene TRBV10-2 combines with J gene TRBJ2-3, with a possible D match to TRBD2 (6 bases). Looked up from germline, CDR1 is WSHSY and CDR2 is SAAADI. V was trimmed by 4 bases and J by 5 bases, leaving 13 bases between them. This CDR3 comprises 14 residues. The CDR3 reads CASSAATREDTQYF. The CDR3 DNA follows: TGCGCCAGCAGTGCCGCGACTAGAGAAGATACGCAGTATTTT.

The V gene is TRBV5-1, the J gene TRBJ2-1, with 8 bases identical to TRBD2. Per the germline V gene, CDR1 is SGHRS and CDR2 is YFSETQ. The J segment lost 6 bases and the V segment lost 0 bases, leaving 14 bases of the junction unmatched. This CDR3 spans 18 amino acids. The CDR3 here is CASSLDVSAGGPGNEQFF. CDR3 nucleotide sequence: TGCGCCAGCAGCTTGGATGTCTCTGCGGGGGGCCCGGGCAATGAGCAGTTCTTC.

The gene calls are TRBV3-1 (or the pseudogene TRBV3-2) and TRBJ2-2; D call uncertain. Germline V gene lookup returns CDR1 LGHDT and CDR2 YNNKEL (reference sequence). V lost 0 bases and J lost 4, with 6 bases in between. The length of the CDR3 is 14 residues. The CDR3 loop is CASSQDTSTGELFF. The CDR3 DNA follows: TGTGCCAGCAGCCAAGATACAAGCACCGGGGAGCTGTTTTTT.

CDR3 loop: CASSSQGFNEKLFF. CDR3 coding DNA: TGCGCCAGCAGCTCGCAGGGGTTCAATGAAAAACTGTTTTTT. The chain recombines TRBV5-1 with TRBJ1-4; D is possibly TRBD1 (6 bases). Looked up from germline, CDR1 is SGHRS and CDR2 is YFSETQ. V lost 3 bases to trimming and J lost 5 bases, with 11 bases between them. This CDR3 region has 14 residues.

The chain employs TRBV5-4 and TRBJ1-5; D not certain. CDR3 size: 16 residues. The germline V gene encodes CDR1 SGHNT and CDR2 YYREEE (reference sequence). The V end lost 0 bases, the J end lost 0 bases, and 10 bases lay between the germline ends. For the CDR3, the DNA is TGTGCCAGCAGCTTGGGAGCTCCCGATAGCAATCAGCCCCAGCATTTT. Residues: CASSLGAPDSNQPQHF.

V is TRBV28 and J is TRBJ1-4; D gene unclear. Between the trimmed V and J ends, which lost 11 bases and 3 bases, there was a span of 7 bases. Germline V CDR1 and CDR2: MDHEN, SYDVKM. CDR3 size: 11 residues. CDR3 coding DNA: TGTGCCGGAGGTTCTAATGAAAAACTGTTTTTT. This sequence encodes CAGGSNEKLFF.

The V gene is TRBV7-9, the J gene TRBJ2-3, with 9 bases lining up with TRBD1. The ends lost 8 bases at V and 5 bases at J; junction bases unmatched: 11. CDR3 length: 15 amino acids. Germline V CDR1 and CDR2: SEHNR, FQNEAQ (reference sequence). The CDR3 coding sequence is TGTGCCAGCGTTACCGGGGGGACAGGGAAAGATACGCAGTATTTT. Translation gives CASVTGGTGKDTQYF.

Ten or more counts support this clone. The chain uses TRBV2 and TRBJ1-5; possibly TRBD1 for D (6 bases). Deletions cut 1 base from V and 12 bases from J, with 10 bases between. This CDR3 has 12 residues. Germline V gives CDR1 SNHLY, CDR2 FYNNEI. The CDR3 DNA reads as TGTGCCAGCAGTGAAGAGGGGACACGCCAGCATTTT. Amino acid sequence: CASSEEGTRQHF.

This clone showed up just once. This chain joins TRBV5-1 and TRBJ1-1; maybe TRBD1 (5 bases). The V end was cut by 0 bases, the J end by 7 bases, with 16 bases between. The CDR3 is made up of 15 amino acids. Germline CDR1 SGHRS, CDR2 YFSETQ. Here the CDR3 reads CASSLGGQGRGEAFF. In DNA, the CDR3 is TGCGCCAGCAGCTTGGGGGGTCAGGGTCGCGGTGAAGCTTTCTTT. Supplemented by reference TRBV5-1 and TRBJ1-1, the full variable domain reads KAGVTQTPRYLIKTRGQQVTLSCSPISGHRSVSWYQQTPGQGLQFLFEYFSETQRNKGNFPGRFSGRQFSNSRSEMNVSTLELGDSALYLCASSLGGQGRGEAFFGQGTRLTVV.

The chain recombines TRBV6-5 with TRBJ1-1, with TRBD1 as a possible D gene (5 bases). The V end was cut by 4 bases, the J end by 7 bases, with 7 bases between. The CDR3 extends over 11 amino acids. CDR1 is MNHEY and CDR2 is SVGAGI in the germline V gene. The CDR3 nucleotides are TGTGCCAGCAGTTTCGGGGGTGAAGCTTTCTTT. This translates into CASSFGGEAFF.

The rearrangement joins TRBV18 to TRBJ1-1, with D possibly TRBD1 on 5 matching bases. From germline, CDR1 is KGHSH and CDR2 LQKENI. The CDR3 covers 14 residues. DNA of the CDR3: TGTGACCGTCACCATCTTCACAGGTGGATTGAAGCTTTCTTT. This sequence encodes CDRHHLHRWIEAFF.

The rearrangement uses TRBV6-2 or TRBV6-3 and TRBJ1-1, with 8 bases matching TRBD1. The trim removed 6 bases at V and 0 bases at J, leaving 9 bases unmatched. Germline V gene lookup returns CDR1 MNHEY and CDR2 SVGEGT. This CDR3 has 16 amino acids. CDR3 nucleotides: TGTGCCAGCAGCGATATACAGGGGGGGATGAACACTGAAGCTTTCTTT. It yields the protein CASSDIQGGMNTEAFF.

The CDR3: CASSQDPAGVGDEQFF. The CDR3 DNA follows: TGTGCCAGCAGCCAAGACCCAGCGGGGGTGGGGGATGAGCAGTTCTTC. The V call is TRBV3-1 (or the pseudogene TRBV3-2), the J call TRBJ2-1; 8 bases match TRBD2. V dropped 0 bases and J dropped 8; count of bases not matched to a gene: 9. The CDR3 length is 16 residues. CDR1 and CDR2 from the germline V gene are LGHDT and YNNKEL (reference sequence).

The chain links TRBV19 to TRBJ2-6; D gene unclear. The germline V and J ends were trimmed by 7 bases and 0 bases, with 13 bases remaining between them. The CDR3 sequence is 16 residues long. Germline-derived CDR1 and CDR2 are LNHDA and SQIVND (reference sequence). The CDR3 nucleotides read TGTGCCAGTATTACAGAGTATAGCTCTGGGGCCAACGTCCTGACTTTC. Protein: CASITEYSSGANVLTF. Full variable domain (rest looked up from reference TRBV19 and TRBJ2-6): DGGITQSPKYLFRKEGQNVTLSCEQNLNHDAMYWYRQDPGQGLRLIYYSQIVNDFQKGDIAEGYSVSREKKESFPLTVTSAQKNPTAFYLCASITEYSSGANVLTFGAGSRLTVL.

This rearrangement joins TRBV3-1 (or the pseudogene TRBV3-2) to TRBJ1-2; D unclear. The germline gives CDR1 LGHDT, CDR2 YNNKEL (reference sequence). Deletions cut 1 base from V and 14 bases from J, with 20 bases between. The CDR3 runs to 14 residues. For the CDR3, the DNA is TGTGCCAGCAGCCAAGTAGCCGGGAACTATGGAGGGACCTTC. Protein: CASSQVAGNYGGTF.